A selection of T cell receptor beta chains follows, all from one sample in a study of OX40 agonist ivuxolimab in advanced cancers. Data came from immunoSEQ multiplex PCR; TCRdb stores just in-frame clones and leaves some out. The repertoire holds under 80,000 clones, with around 90% as singletons. The sample here was CD4+ or CD8+ T cells sorted from blood, taken in a trial of the OX40 agonist ivuxolimab. The source of these receptors is an adult with an advanced solid tumor such as melanoma, head and neck, liver or kidney cancer. The CDR3 runs from the conserved cysteine through the conserved F or W. The D gene is left open where the match is weak. Clone size, where shown, is once, few, many, or a class for clones that have expanded.

d_gene,abundance,j_gene,v_gene,CDR3aa,CDR3nt
TRBD2,.,TRBJ2-1,TRBV6-5,CASSKTSGGWYEQFF,TGTGCCAGCAGTAAGACTAGCGGGGGTTGGTATGAGCAGTTCTTC
TRBD2,.,TRBJ2-2,TRBV11-2,CASSSRRGGTKNTGELFF,TGTGCCAGCAGCTCCCGGCGGGGGGGCACTAAGAACACCGGGGAGCTGTTTTTT
.,.,TRBJ1-2,TRBV10-1,CASSESGTLDGYTF,TGCGCCAGCAGTGAGTCGGGGACACTGGATGGCTACACCTTC
.,.,TRBJ2-7,TRBV6-1,CASSQTDRYEQYF,TGTGCCAGCAGCCAGACGGACAGATACGAGCAGTACTTC
TRBD1,.,TRBJ2-5,TRBV27,CASSYAGQGVKTQYF,TGTGCCAGCAGTTATGCGGGACAGGGGGTGAAGACCCAGTACTTC
.,.,TRBJ2-5,TRBV27,CASSAASETQYF,TGTGCCAGCAGTGCGGCATCAGAGACCCAGTACTTC
.,.,TRBJ2-2,TRBV5-6,CASSLLGWGENTGELFF,TGTGCCAGCAGCTTGTTAGGATGGGGAGAGAACACCGGGGAGCTGTTTTTT
.,few,TRBJ1-5,TRBV19,CASSYQPNQPQHF,TGTGCCAGTAGTTACCAGCCCAATCAGCCCCAGCATTTT
.,.,TRBJ1-5,TRBV18,CASSPDGNQPQHF,TGTGCCAGCTCCCCCGATGGCAATCAGCCCCAGCATTTT
.,.,TRBJ2-2,TRBV5-1,CASSLGGENTGELFF,TGCGCCAGCAGCTTGGGTGGGGAAAACACCGGGGAGCTGTTTTTT
.,once,TRBJ2-3,TRBV7-9,CASSLGQNTDTQYF,TGTGCCAGCAGCTTAGGACAGAACACAGATACGCAGTATTTT
TRBD1,.,TRBJ1-2,TRBV5-1,CASSFRTGEGGGGYTF,TGCGCCAGCAGCTTCCGAACAGGGGAAGGAGGTGGTGGCTACACCTTC
TRBD1,.,TRBJ1-4,TRBV18,CASSDNTGGAEKLFF,TGTGCCAGCTCAGATAATACAGGGGGCGCGGAGAAACTGTTTTTT
.,.,TRBJ2-3,TRBV7-3,CASSPQGTDTQYF,TGTGCCAGCAGCCCCCAAGGCACAGATACGCAGTATTTT
.,.,TRBJ1-6,TRBV15,CATQSEALGSPLHF,TGTGCCACCCAATCAGAGGCTCTCGGTTCACCCCTCCACTTT
TRBD1,.,TRBJ1-1,TRBV10-3,CAISTTGLNTEAFF,TGTGCCATCAGTACGACAGGGTTGAACACTGAAGCTTTCTTT
TRBD1,.,TRBJ1-3,TRBV30,CACLRGPGNTIYF,TGTGCCTGCCTCAGGGGGCCCGGAAACACCATATATTTT
.,.,TRBJ2-7,TRBV28,CASTPRGYEQYF,TGTGCCAGCACCCCACGAGGTTACGAGCAGTACTTC
TRBD2,.,TRBJ2-5,TRBV9,CASSVGVAGRSETQYF,TGTGCCAGCAGCGTAGGGGTAGCGGGACGATCGGAGACCCAGTACTTC
TRBD1,.,TRBJ2-1,TRBV15,CATSRDRAINEQFF,TGTGCCACCAGCCGGGACAGAGCAATCAACGAGCAGTTCTTC
.,.,TRBJ1-1,TRBV9,CASSETTANTEAFF,TGTGCCAGCAGCGAAACGACAGCGAACACTGAAGCTTTCTTT
.,.,TRBJ1-2,TRBV6-1,CASSDGRGKFGYTF,TGTGCCAGCAGTGACGGCAGGGGAAAATTTGGCTACACCTTC
TRBD1,.,TRBJ1-6,TRBV5-1,CASSLSGTGNSPLHF,TGCGCCAGCAGCCTTTCCGGGACAGGCAATTCACCCCTCCACTTT
.,.,TRBJ1-5,TRBV10-3,CAISSGVRNQPQHF,TGTGCCATCAGTTCGGGGGTCCGCAATCAGCCCCAGCATTTT
.,.,TRBJ2-3,TRBV5-5,CASSLATSTDTQYF,TGTGCCAGCAGCTTGGCAACTAGCACAGATACGCAGTATTTT
.,few,TRBJ2-3,TRBV2,CASSDGWEGTDTQYF,TGTGCCAGCAGTGATGGGTGGGAAGGCACAGATACGCAGTATTTT
TRBD1,.,TRBJ1-1,TRBV6-5,CASSYLQGGTEAFF,TGTGCCAGCAGTTATCTACAGGGGGGCACTGAAGCTTTCTTT
TRBD2,.,TRBJ2-1,TRBV5-1,CASSLLAASYNEQFF,TGCGCCAGCAGCTTACTAGCGGCGTCCTACAATGAGCAGTTCTTC
TRBD1,once,TRBJ2-7,TRBV4-2,CASSLTGQRYEQYF,TGTGCCAGCAGCTTGACAGGGCAAAGGTACGAGCAGTACTTC
TRBD1,.,TRBJ1-6,TRBV5-8,CASSLGSGTGSSPLHF,TGTGCCAGCAGCTTGGGATCCGGGACAGGGTCTTCACCCCTCCACTTT
.,.,TRBJ1-2,TRBV4-1,CASSQAEARGYTF,TGCGCCAGCAGCCAAGCTGAGGCTCGGGGCTACACCTTC
.,.,TRBJ1-5,TRBV12-5,CASAPDSGRSQPQHF,TGTGCTAGTGCCCCGGACAGTGGGAGAAGTCAGCCCCAGCATTTT
.,few,TRBJ2-5,TRBV28,CATLGGKETQYF,TGTGCCACCCTCGGCGGCAAAGAGACCCAGTACTTC
.,.,TRBJ2-7,TRBV6-5,CASSYSGVEAYEQYF,TGTGCCAGCAGTTACTCGGGAGTGGAGGCCTACGAGCAGTACTTC
.,.,TRBJ2-4,TRBV18,CASSPPGAKNIQYF,TGTGCCAGCTCACCACCCGGAGCCAAAAACATTCAGTACTTC
.,.,TRBJ2-6,TRBV28,CASGGEGAGANVLTF,TGTGCCAGCGGAGGAGAGGGTGCTGGGGCCAACGTCCTGACTTTC
.,.,TRBJ1-2,TRBV7-2,CASSPQGAMGYTF,TGTGCCAGCAGCCCTCAGGGCGCCATGGGATACACCTTC
.,.,TRBJ1-1,TRBV28,CASSSVGGMNTEAFF,TGTGCCAGCAGTTCCGTAGGGGGGATGAACACTGAAGCTTTCTTT
TRBD1,.,TRBJ1-1,TRBV18,CASSPPGQGGTEAFF,TGTGCCAGCTCACCACCGGGACAGGGGGGCACTGAAGCTTTCTTT
TRBD2,.,TRBJ2-1,TRBV5-5,CASSLPRTSGYNEQFF,TGTGCCAGCAGCTTGCCCCGGACTAGCGGCTACAATGAGCAGTTCTTC
TRBD1,.,TRBJ2-1,TRBV6-1,CASSEALGGYEQFF,TGTGCCAGCAGTGAAGCTCTAGGGGGCTATGAGCAGTTCTTC
.,once,TRBJ2-5,TRBV1,CTSASAGLAVYQETQYF,TGCACCAGCGCGTCAGCCGGACTAGCGGTTTACCAAGAGACCCAGTACTTC
.,.,TRBJ1-1,TRBV9,CASSVVGTPNTEAFF,TGTGCCAGCAGCGTAGTCGGGACACCAAACACTGAAGCTTTCTTT
.,.,TRBJ1-1,TRBV13,CASSTKGGTEAFF,TGTGCCAGCAGCACCAAAGGCGGAACTGAAGCTTTCTTT
.,.,TRBJ2-6,TRBV30,CAWSKVTGRAPGANVLTF,TGTGCCTGGAGTAAGGTGACAGGTCGGGCACCTGGGGCCAACGTCCTGACTTTC
.,.,TRBJ2-3,TRBV18,CASSPVSADTQYF,TGTGCCAGCTCCCCAGTGTCGGCAGATACGCAGTATTTT
TRBD2,.,TRBJ2-3,TRBV28,CASSRAGGTDTQYF,TGTGCCAGCAGTAGGGCGGGGGGCACAGATACGCAGTATTTT
.,.,TRBJ2-7,TRBV10-3,CAISETRSGYEQYF,TGTGCCATCAGTGAGACAAGATCAGGGTACGAGCAGTACTTC
TRBD1,.,TRBJ2-3,TRBV5-1,CASSLGQGTIRDTQYF,TGCGCCAGCAGCTTGGGACAGGGCACAATACGGGATACGCAGTATTTT
.,.,TRBJ2-5,TRBV7-9,CASSFKNGGQETQYF,TGTGCCAGCAGCTTTAAGAATGGGGGGCAAGAGACCCAGTACTTC
.,.,TRBJ2-1,TRBV7-2,CASSRQRIGGEQFF,TGTGCCAGCAGCCGCCAGCGGATTGGGGGTGAGCAGTTCTTC
TRBD1,.,TRBJ2-7,TRBV11-2,CASSLSGQISYEQYF,TGTGCCAGCAGCTTATCGGGACAGATCTCCTACGAGCAGTACTTC
TRBD1,.,TRBJ1-1,TRBV19,CASSSRQGNTEAFF,TGTGCCAGTAGTTCGAGACAGGGTAACACTGAAGCTTTCTTT
.,.,TRBJ2-7,TRBV27,CASSPGASYEQYF,TGTGCCAGCAGTCCCGGGGCTTCCTACGAGCAGTACTTC
.,.,TRBJ2-7,TRBV28,CASSLGSPPDEQYF,TGTGCCAGCAGTTTAGGTTCACCACCCGACGAGCAGTACTTC
TRBD2,.,TRBJ2-1,TRBV7-3,CASSFGLAIYNEQFF,TGTGCCAGCAGCTTTGGACTAGCGATTTACAATGAGCAGTTCTTC
TRBD2,.,TRBJ2-1,TRBV7-3,CASSPRLAGDHEQFF,TGTGCCAGCAGCCCCCGACTAGCGGGAGACCATGAGCAGTTCTTC